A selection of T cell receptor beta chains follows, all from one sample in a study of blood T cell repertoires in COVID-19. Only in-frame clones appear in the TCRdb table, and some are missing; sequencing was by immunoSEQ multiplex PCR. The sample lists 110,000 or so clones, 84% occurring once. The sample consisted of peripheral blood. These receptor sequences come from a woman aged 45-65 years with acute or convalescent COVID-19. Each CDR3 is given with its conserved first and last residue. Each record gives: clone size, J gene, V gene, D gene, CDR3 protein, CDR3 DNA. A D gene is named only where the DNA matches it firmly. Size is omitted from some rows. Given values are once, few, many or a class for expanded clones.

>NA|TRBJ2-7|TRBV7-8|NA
CASSLVIRGGYEQYF
TGTGCCAGCAGCTTAGTCATTAGAGGAGGCTACGAGCAGTACTTC
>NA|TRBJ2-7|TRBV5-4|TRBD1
CASTGQGEQYF
TGTGCCAGCACCGGACAGGGCGAGCAGTACTTC
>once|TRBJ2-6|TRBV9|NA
CASSPAGQPTSGANVLTF
TGTGCCAGCAGCCCTGCGGGACAGCCAACCTCTGGGGCCAACGTCCTGACTTTC
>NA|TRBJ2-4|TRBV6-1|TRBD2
CASSEGGTLDIQYF
TGTGCCAGCAGTGAGGGGGGGACTCTGGACATTCAGTACTTC
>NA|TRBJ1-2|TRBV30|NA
CAWGSRLNYGYTF
TGTGCCTGGGGGTCGCGACTTAACTATGGCTACACCTTC
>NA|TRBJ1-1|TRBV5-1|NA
CASSSLRENTEAFF
TGCGCCAGCAGCTCCCTCAGGGAAAACACTGAAGCTTTCTTT
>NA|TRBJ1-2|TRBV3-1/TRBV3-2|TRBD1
CASSQDRTGWGYTF
TGTGCCAGCAGCCAAGATCGGACAGGTTGGGGCTACACCTTC
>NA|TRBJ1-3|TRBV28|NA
CASIPTGPNTIYF
TGTGCCAGCATCCCGACAGGTCCAAACACCATATATTTT
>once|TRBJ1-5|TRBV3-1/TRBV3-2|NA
CASWDWRLRNQPQHF
TGTGCCAGCTGGGACTGGAGACTGAGAAATCAGCCCCAGCATTTT
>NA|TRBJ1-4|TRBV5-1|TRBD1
CASSLLDRADNEKLFF
TGCGCCAGCAGCTTACTTGACAGGGCTGATAATGAAAAACTGTTTTTT
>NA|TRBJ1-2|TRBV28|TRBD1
CASSSGQGGLYGYTF
TGTGCCAGCAGTTCCGGACAGGGGGGTTTGTATGGCTACACCTTC
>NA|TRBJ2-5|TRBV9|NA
CASSVRLRETQYF
TGTGCCAGCAGCGTACGGTTGCGCGAGACCCAGTACTTC
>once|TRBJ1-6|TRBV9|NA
CASSVDDRSSYNSPLHF
TGTGCCAGCAGCGTAGACGACAGGAGCTCCTATAATTCACCCCTCCACTTT
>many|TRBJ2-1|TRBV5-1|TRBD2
CASGPTSAYEQFF
TGCGCCAGCGGACCGACTAGCGCCTATGAGCAGTTCTTC
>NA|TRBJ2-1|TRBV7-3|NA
CASSLSSGYEQFF
TGTGCCAGCAGCTTATCGTCCGGGTATGAGCAGTTCTTC
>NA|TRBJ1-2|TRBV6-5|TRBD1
CASTSDRGNGYTF
TGTGCCAGCACCTCGGACAGGGGGAACGGCTACACCTTC
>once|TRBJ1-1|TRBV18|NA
CASSQTAPGTSKTTEAFF
TGTGCCAGCTCCCAAACTGCTCCCGGGACATCAAAGACGACTGAAGCTTTCTTT
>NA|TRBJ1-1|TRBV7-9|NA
CASSPQQGNTEAFF
TGTGCCAGCAGCCCTCAACAGGGAAACACTGAAGCTTTCTTT